This TCR beta chain was obtained from a study of T cell repertoires in cytomegalovirus infection. Study information: Based on public TCR beta signatures, there were indications of CMV infection and of a matching HLA type.

TCRdb processed the reads anew with MiXCR; each CDR3 protein has one entry. The sample includes a few hundred thousand distinct CDR3 sequences, more than 40% seen only once; the top ten take about 39%. Note on this clonotype: Its target is unknown.

V was trimmed by 2 bases and J by 0 bases, leaving 9 bases between them. The V gene's germline CDR1 is MNHNS and CDR2 SASEGT. The CDR3 has 15 residues. Study findings and constraints: The ex vivo response showed dominance by HLA-C-restricted CMV-specific TCR beta clonotypes.

This sequence joins TRBV6-1 and TRBJ2-3, with unresolved D. The specimen was cultured PBMCs, collected from culture after CMV antigen stimulation. This receptor was taken from a human donor in good health (CMV status not recorded). Some clones in this sample may be carry-over from other donors' samples. CDR3 protein: CASSEWATSTDTQYF. In DNA form, the CDR3 reads TGTGCCAGCAGTGAATGGGCAACCAGCACAGATACGCAGTATTTT.